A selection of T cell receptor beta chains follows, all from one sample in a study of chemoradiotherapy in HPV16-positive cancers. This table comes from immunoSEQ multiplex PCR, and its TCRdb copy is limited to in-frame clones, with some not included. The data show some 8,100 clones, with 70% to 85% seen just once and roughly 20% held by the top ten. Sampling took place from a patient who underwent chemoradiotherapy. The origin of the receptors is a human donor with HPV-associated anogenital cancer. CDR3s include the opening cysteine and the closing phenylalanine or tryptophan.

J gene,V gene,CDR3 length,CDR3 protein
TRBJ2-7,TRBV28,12,CATRSGVREQYF
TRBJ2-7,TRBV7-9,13,CASSLEWGSEQYF
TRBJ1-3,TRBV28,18,CASSHGQSDGVSGNTIYF
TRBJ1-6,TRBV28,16,CASSSTDRGRSSPLHF
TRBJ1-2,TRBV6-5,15,CASSYSNTGYYGYTF
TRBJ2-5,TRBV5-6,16,CASSLIGTGGGETQYF
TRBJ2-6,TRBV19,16,CASSSHEGSGANVLTF
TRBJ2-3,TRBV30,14,CAWGQVGVTDTQYF
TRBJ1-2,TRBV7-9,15,CASSLADGRREGYTF
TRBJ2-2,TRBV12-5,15,CASLGGKSGTGELFF
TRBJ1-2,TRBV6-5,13,CASSYSGEGGYTF
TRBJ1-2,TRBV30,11,CAWMRGGGYTF
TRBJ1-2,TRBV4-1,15,CASSQEWPESYGYTF
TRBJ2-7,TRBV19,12,CASSMDRGEQYF
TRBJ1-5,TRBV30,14,CAWSGGYANQPQHF
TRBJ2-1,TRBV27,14,CASSFLSPPNEQFF
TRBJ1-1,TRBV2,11,CASSFDTEAFF
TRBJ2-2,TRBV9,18,CASSVVTGGAWNTGELFF
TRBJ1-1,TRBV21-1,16,CASSTHSLGGGTEAFF
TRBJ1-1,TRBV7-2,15,CASSRGDLLNTEAFF
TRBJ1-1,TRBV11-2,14,CASSLGRANTEAFF
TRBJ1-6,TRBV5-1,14,CASSLTGVNSPLHF
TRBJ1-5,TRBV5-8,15,CASSHPLESNQPQHF
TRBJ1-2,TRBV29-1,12,CSVEGPGRGYTF
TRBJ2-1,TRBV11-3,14,CASSASGGYNEQFF
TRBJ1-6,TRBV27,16,CASRVRSYLYNSPLHF
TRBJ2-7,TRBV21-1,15,CASSKGGKGPYEQYF
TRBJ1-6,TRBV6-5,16,CASSYSILSATSPLHF
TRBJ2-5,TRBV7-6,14,CASGSTGRQETQYF
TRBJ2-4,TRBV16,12,CASSQSGPRPYF
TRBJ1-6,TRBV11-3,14,CASSPGGERSPLHF
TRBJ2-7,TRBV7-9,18,CASSSDRVWDDYSYEQYF
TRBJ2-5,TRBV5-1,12,CASSLYRETQYF
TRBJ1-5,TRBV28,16,CASNPPIGLGNQPQHF
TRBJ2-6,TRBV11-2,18,CASGWLRGLRSGANVLTF
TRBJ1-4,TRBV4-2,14,CASSQEAKNEKLFF
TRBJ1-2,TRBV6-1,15,CASSEETGQSYGYTF
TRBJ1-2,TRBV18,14,CASSPGTNNYGYTF
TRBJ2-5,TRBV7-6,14,CASSFGLSQETQYF
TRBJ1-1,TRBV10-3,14,CAISEGGFGTEAFF
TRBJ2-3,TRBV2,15,CASSAGTASTDTQYF
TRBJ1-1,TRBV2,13,CASRKQGLVEAFF
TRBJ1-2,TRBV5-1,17,CASSYLTGTKVDYGYTF
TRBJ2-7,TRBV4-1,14,CASSPRQGSYEQYF
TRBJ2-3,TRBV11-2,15,CASSLMGGGTDTQYF
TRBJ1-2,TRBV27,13,CASSWGEGRGYTF
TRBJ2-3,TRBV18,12,CAVKGPTDTQYF
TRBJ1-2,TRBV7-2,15,CASSLVFGGSYGYTF